A selection of T cell receptor beta chains follows, all from one sample in a study of CD8 T cells in ankylosing spondylitis. One entry per CDR3 protein, called by TCRdb with MiXCR from the 5' RACE reads. This sample has about 160,000 distinct CDR3 sequences; around 9.6% occur once, and the top ten carry more than 13%. The specimen sequenced was blood, either unsorted or a sorted T cell fraction (not recorded which). The receptors were gathered from a female donor with ankylosing spondylitis or in good health (not recorded which). CDR3s leave out the opening cysteine and the closing phenylalanine or tryptophan.

j_gene: TRBJ1-5
v_gene: TRBV20-1
CDR3aa: SARDLGGGQPQH

j_gene: TRBJ2-7
v_gene: TRBV7-8
CDR3aa: ASSFGSNPQLFHDPYEQY

j_gene: TRBJ2-7
v_gene: TRBV7-7
CDR3aa: ASSLRGSGYEQY

j_gene: TRBJ2-7
v_gene: TRBV7-2
CDR3aa: ASSSEGTPPYEQY

j_gene: TRBJ2-5
v_gene: TRBV12-3/TRBV12-4
CDR3aa: ASDKGALNQETQY

j_gene: TRBJ2-4
v_gene: TRBV2
CDR3aa: ASSEWFTGGSKNIQY

j_gene: TRBJ2-7
v_gene: TRBV20-1
CDR3aa: SARDSQGFSGALSYEQY

j_gene: TRBJ1-1
v_gene: TRBV25-1
CDR3aa: ASSEFGGDTEAF

j_gene: TRBJ2-7
v_gene: TRBV27
CDR3aa: ASSLGVTYEQY

j_gene: TRBJ1-5
v_gene: TRBV4-1
CDR3aa: ASSLGTVSNQPQH

j_gene: TRBJ1-6
v_gene: TRBV4-3
CDR3aa: ASSQDSPGRGSSYNSPLH

j_gene: TRBJ2-1
v_gene: TRBV7-6
CDR3aa: ASSYNLAGEQF

j_gene: TRBJ2-7
v_gene: TRBV6-2/TRBV6-3
CDR3aa: ASQRGYEQY

j_gene: TRBJ2-7
v_gene: TRBV7-2
CDR3aa: ASSPRTGGYYEQY

j_gene: TRBJ2-5
v_gene: TRBV27
CDR3aa: ASSGVRPWEETQY

j_gene: TRBJ1-1
v_gene: TRBV7-8
CDR3aa: ASSSDSPEAF

j_gene: TRBJ2-1
v_gene: TRBV20-1
CDR3aa: SARPDERSSYNEQF

j_gene: TRBJ2-1
v_gene: TRBV28
CDR3aa: ASGFSGIGAEQF

j_gene: TRBJ2-2
v_gene: TRBV7-8
CDR3aa: ASSLSAGASRGELF

j_gene: TRBJ1-2
v_gene: TRBV7-1
CDR3aa: ASSSPGGYT

j_gene: TRBJ2-3
v_gene: TRBV7-9
CDR3aa: ASSETSGRSGDTQY

j_gene: TRBJ1-1
v_gene: TRBV12-3/TRBV12-4
CDR3aa: ASSIAGRTDTEAF

j_gene: TRBJ1-2
v_gene: TRBV9
CDR3aa: ASSVHGLGNYGYT

j_gene: TRBJ2-7
v_gene: TRBV7-2
CDR3aa: ASSSGLAGGGYEQY

j_gene: TRBJ2-1
v_gene: TRBV7-9
CDR3aa: AHGQSYNEQF

j_gene: TRBJ2-7
v_gene: TRBV28
CDR3aa: ASSLGTSGSYEQY

j_gene: TRBJ2-7
v_gene: TRBV9
CDR3aa: ASSVEDRGPHEQY

j_gene: TRBJ2-7
v_gene: TRBV10-2
CDR3aa: ASTSGQWNYEQY

j_gene: TRBJ1-6
v_gene: TRBV7-3
CDR3aa: ASSLTSDTSSPLH

j_gene: TRBJ2-7
v_gene: TRBV7-3
CDR3aa: ASSFSGGSYEQY

j_gene: TRBJ1-6
v_gene: TRBV27
CDR3aa: ASSPWDRNTPLH

j_gene: TRBJ1-2
v_gene: TRBV27
CDR3aa: ASTTYGGASYGYT

j_gene: TRBJ2-2
v_gene: TRBV3-1
CDR3aa: ASRTNTGELF

j_gene: TRBJ1-1
v_gene: TRBV30
CDR3aa: AWSVAGNTEAF

j_gene: TRBJ2-7
v_gene: TRBV5-5
CDR3aa: ASSLEVLVDEQY

j_gene: TRBJ1-1
v_gene: TRBV13
CDR3aa: ASSFLDHMNTEAF

j_gene: TRBJ2-5
v_gene: TRBV29-1
CDR3aa: SAVAGLLETQY

j_gene: TRBJ2-3
v_gene: TRBV3-1
CDR3aa: ASSYVAGVVDTQY

j_gene: TRBJ2-7
v_gene: TRBV11-2
CDR3aa: ASSPEIYSGQDEQY

j_gene: TRBJ2-3
v_gene: TRBV10-3
CDR3aa: AISETSGGYSTDTQY

j_gene: TRBJ2-1
v_gene: TRBV4-3
CDR3aa: ASSQDRRVAGVNEQF

j_gene: TRBJ2-3
v_gene: TRBV27
CDR3aa: ASSWGAGTDTQY

j_gene: TRBJ1-6
v_gene: TRBV4-1
CDR3aa: ASSQGEAEYNSPLH

j_gene: TRBJ1-2
v_gene: TRBV14
CDR3aa: ASSQDSGQFEGYT

j_gene: TRBJ2-3
v_gene: TRBV4-3
CDR3aa: ASSQDRQGTHTDTQY

j_gene: TRBJ2-3
v_gene: TRBV6-5
CDR3aa: ASRDRTSEGTDTQY

j_gene: TRBJ2-1
v_gene: TRBV27
CDR3aa: ASSLSTDPPYNEQF

j_gene: TRBJ2-2
v_gene: TRBV2
CDR3aa: ASSVGTSSTGELF

j_gene: TRBJ2-1
v_gene: TRBV20-1
CDR3aa: SAPDSGWQF